The rows below give T cell receptor beta chains drawn from one sample of a study of long-term antiretroviral therapy in people with HIV. Repertoires were generated with immunoSEQ multiplex PCR, while TCRdb's copy carries only in-frame clones and drops some. Of around 25,000 clones listed, 86% are singletons. This material consisted of unsorted PBMCs, taken 1.9 years after starting antiretroviral therapy. The receptors here all came from a woman aged 25 to 45 with HIV. Each CDR3 is given with its conserved first and last residue. A D gene is named only where the DNA matches it firmly. Some rows mark clone size as missing; the rest say once, few, many or name a class of expanded clone.

v_call	clone_size	cdr3_length	d_call	j_call	cdr3_aa	cdr3_nt
TRBV5-6	-	14	-	TRBJ2-5	CASSFGGAWETQYF	TGTGCCAGCAGCTTTGGGGGGGCTTGGGAGACCCAGTACTTC
TRBV4-1	once	11	-	TRBJ2-3	CASSQADTQYF	TGCGCCAGCAGCCAAGCTGATACGCAGTATTTT
TRBV14	once	13	TRBD2	TRBJ2-5	CASQRGRQETQYF	TGTGCCAGCCAGCGGGGACGTCAAGAGACCCAGTACTTC
TRBV10-3	-	15	-	TRBJ1-3	CAIARGEILETTIYF	TGTGCCATCGCTAGGGGTGAGATATTGGAAACAACCATATATTTT
TRBV6-5	-	14	TRBD1	TRBJ2-7	CASSPGTVYGEQYF	TGTGCCAGCAGCCCCGGGACAGTTTACGGGGAGCAGTACTTC
TRBV18	-	16	-	TRBJ2-2	CAGSPGLAVNTGELFF	TGTGCCGGCTCACCAGGATTAGCGGTCAACACCGGGGAGCTGTTTTTT
TRBV6-1	-	15	TRBD1	TRBJ1-2	CASITGDRAFHGYTF	TGTGCCAGCATCACTGGGGACAGGGCCTTCCATGGCTACACCTTC
TRBV7-8	-	16	TRBD2	TRBJ2-7	CASSVGLAGGKNEQYF	TGTGCCAGCAGCGTGGGACTAGCGGGGGGTAAGAACGAGCAGTACTTC
TRBV10-2	-	14	-	TRBJ2-6	CASRQPSGANVLTF	TGCGCCAGCAGACAGCCTTCTGGGGCCAACGTCCTGACTTTC
TRBV11-2	-	13	TRBD1	TRBJ1-4	CASNRGRGEKLFF	TGTGCCAGCAACAGGGGGCGAGGTGAAAAACTGTTTTTT
TRBV6-5	-	14	TRBD1	TRBJ1-2	CASSRGQGLYGYTF	TGTGCCAGCAGTCGGGGACAGGGGTTGTATGGCTACACCTTC
TRBV2	-	14	TRBD1	TRBJ2-3	CASCQTGLSDTQYF	TGTGCCAGCTGCCAGACAGGGTTGTCAGATACGCAGTATTTT
TRBV4-2	-	15	-	TRBJ2-3	CASSQLGSSTDTQYF	TGTGCCAGCAGCCAACTGGGCTCTAGCACAGATACGCAGTATTTT
TRBV11-2	-	14	-	TRBJ1-1	CASSLSGGRTEAFF	TGTGCCAGCAGCTTATCGGGAGGGAGAACTGAAGCTTTCTTT
TRBV9	-	14	-	TRBJ1-1	CASSFVGRNTEAFF	TGTGCCAGCAGTTTCGTAGGTCGGAACACTGAAGCTTTCTTT
TRBV29-1	-	14	TRBD1	TRBJ1-2	CSARRVRQGLGYTF	TGCAGCGCTCGAAGAGTTAGACAGGGCTTGGGCTACACCTTC
TRBV19	-	13	-	TRBJ1-1	CASSNKPQTEAFF	TGTGCCAGTAGTAACAAGCCTCAGACTGAAGCTTTCTTT
TRBV6-1	-	16	-	TRBJ2-2	CASSDNFAGNTGELFF	TGTGCCAGCAGTGATAATTTTGCAGGGAACACCGGGGAGCTGTTTTTT
TRBV12-5	-	18	TRBD1	TRBJ1-1	CASGWHSGTGLGGTEAFF	TGTGCTAGTGGTTGGCACTCCGGGACAGGGTTGGGGGGCACTGAAGCTTTCTTT
TRBV29-1	-	13	-	TRBJ1-5	CSVETARNQPQHF	TGCAGCGTTGAGACAGCCCGCAATCAGCCCCAGCATTTT
TRBV19	few	12	-	TRBJ1-2	CASKSPYYGYTF	TGTGCCAGTAAGTCGCCCTACTATGGCTACACCTTC
TRBV29-1	-	13	-	TRBJ1-1	CSVMGGGETEAFF	TGCAGCGTTATGGGGGGCGGTGAGACTGAAGCTTTCTTT
TRBV7-8	-	16	-	TRBJ1-6	CASSFKAWDGGTPLHF	TGTGCCAGCAGCTTCAAGGCTTGGGACGGCGGCACACCCCTCCACTTT
TRBV30	-	12	-	TRBJ1-3	CAWLGSGNTIYF	TGTGCCTGGCTGGGATCTGGAAACACCATATATTTT
TRBV11-2	-	15	-	TRBJ2-4	CASSFGGWLSSIQYF	TGTGCCAGCAGCTTTGGAGGGTGGCTAAGTTCCATTCAGTACTTC
TRBV6-5	-	15	TRBD2	TRBJ2-3	CASKKGLAYTDTQYF	TGTGCCAGCAAAAAGGGACTAGCCTACACAGATACGCAGTATTTT
TRBV11-2	-	12	TRBD1	TRBJ1-2	CASSSQGAGYTF	TGTGCCAGCAGCTCCCAGGGGGCTGGCTACACCTTC
TRBV4-1	-	14	TRBD1	TRBJ1-2	CASSQPGQGQGYTF	TGCGCCAGCAGCCAACCCGGACAGGGGCAGGGCTACACCTTC
TRBV5-1	-	14	-	TRBJ1-1	CASSVQGEMTEAFF	TGCGCCAGCAGCGTCCAGGGCGAGATGACTGAAGCTTTCTTT
TRBV5-6	-	14	-	TRBJ1-4	CASSLVAANEKLFF	TGTGCCAGCAGCTTGGTGGCAGCTAATGAAAAACTGTTTTTT
TRBV5-1	-	18	-	TRBJ1-3	CASSLASNGASAGNTIYF	TGCGCCAGCAGCTTGGCCAGTAACGGAGCCTCGGCTGGAAACACCATATATTTT